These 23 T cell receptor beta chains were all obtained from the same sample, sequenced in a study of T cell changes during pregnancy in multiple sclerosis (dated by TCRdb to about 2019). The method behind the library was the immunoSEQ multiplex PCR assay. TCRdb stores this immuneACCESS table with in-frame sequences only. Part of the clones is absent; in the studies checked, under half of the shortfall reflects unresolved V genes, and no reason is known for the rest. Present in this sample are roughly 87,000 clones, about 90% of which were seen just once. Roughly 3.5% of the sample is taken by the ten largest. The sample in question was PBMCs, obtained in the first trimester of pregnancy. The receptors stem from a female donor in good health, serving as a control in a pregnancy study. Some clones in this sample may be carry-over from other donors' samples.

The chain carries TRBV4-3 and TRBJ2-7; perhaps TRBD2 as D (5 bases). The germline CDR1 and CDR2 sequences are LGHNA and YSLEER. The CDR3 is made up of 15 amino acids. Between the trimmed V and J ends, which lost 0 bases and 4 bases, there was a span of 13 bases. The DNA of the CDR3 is TGCGCCAGCAGCCAAGAAAAGTACGGCGGGTACGAGCAGTACTTC. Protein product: CASSQEKYGGYEQYF.

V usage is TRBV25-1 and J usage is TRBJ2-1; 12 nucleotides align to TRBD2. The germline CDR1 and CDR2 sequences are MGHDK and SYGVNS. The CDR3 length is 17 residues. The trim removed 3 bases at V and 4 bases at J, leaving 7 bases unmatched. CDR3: CASSDPPGLAGYNEQFF. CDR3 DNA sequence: TGTGCCAGCAGTGATCCCCCTGGACTAGCGGGGTACAATGAGCAGTTCTTC.

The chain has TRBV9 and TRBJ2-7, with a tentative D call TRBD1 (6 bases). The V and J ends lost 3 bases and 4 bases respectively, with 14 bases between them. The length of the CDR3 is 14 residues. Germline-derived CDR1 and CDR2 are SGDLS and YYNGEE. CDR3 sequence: CASSETGDDYEQYF. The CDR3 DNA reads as TGTGCCAGCAGCGAGACAGGCGACGATTACGAGCAGTACTTC.

The CDR3 is CASIPLGSAKNTEAFF. The DNA of the CDR3 is TGTGCCAGCATCCCTCTAGGGAGCGCTAAGAACACTGAAGCTTTCTTT. V gene TRBV28 combines with J gene TRBJ1-1; D is unresolved. Trimming took off 7 bases at V and 1 base at J, with 19 bases between the two ends. Germline-derived CDR1 and CDR2 are MDHEN and SYDVKM. The CDR3 is 16 residues long.

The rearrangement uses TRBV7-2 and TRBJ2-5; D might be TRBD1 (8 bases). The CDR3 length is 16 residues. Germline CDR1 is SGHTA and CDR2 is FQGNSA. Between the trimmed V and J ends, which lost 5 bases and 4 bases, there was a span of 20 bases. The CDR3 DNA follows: TGTGCCAGCAGCGCGACGGACAGGGCGGGGGTAGAGACCCAGTACTTC. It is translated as CASSATDRAGVETQYF. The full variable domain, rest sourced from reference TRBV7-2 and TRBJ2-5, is GAGVSQSPSNKVTEKGKDVELRCDPISGHTALYWYRQSLGQGLEFLIYFQGNSAPDKSGLPSDRFSAERTGGSVSTLTIQRTQQEDSAVYLCASSATDRAGVETQYFGPGTRLLVL.

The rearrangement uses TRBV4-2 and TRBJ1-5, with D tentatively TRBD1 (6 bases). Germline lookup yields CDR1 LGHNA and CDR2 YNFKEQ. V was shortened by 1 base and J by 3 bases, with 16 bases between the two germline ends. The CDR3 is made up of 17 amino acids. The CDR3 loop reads CASSQVGGRRDNQPQHF. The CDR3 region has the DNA TGTGCCAGCAGCCAAGTGGGGGGGCGGCGAGACAATCAGCCCCAGCATTTT.

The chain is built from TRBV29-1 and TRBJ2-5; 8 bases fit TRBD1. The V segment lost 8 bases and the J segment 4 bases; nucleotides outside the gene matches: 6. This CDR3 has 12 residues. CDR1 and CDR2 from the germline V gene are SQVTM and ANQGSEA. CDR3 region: CSIGQGTETQYF. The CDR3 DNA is TGCAGCATAGGACAGGGTACAGAGACCCAGTACTTC.

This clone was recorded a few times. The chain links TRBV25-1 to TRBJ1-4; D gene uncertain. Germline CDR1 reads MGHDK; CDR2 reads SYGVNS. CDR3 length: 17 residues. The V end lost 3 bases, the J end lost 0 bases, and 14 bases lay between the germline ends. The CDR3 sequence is CASSEDQDFATNEKLFF. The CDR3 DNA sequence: TGTGCCAGCAGTGAGGACCAGGACTTTGCAACTAATGAAAAACTGTTTTTT.

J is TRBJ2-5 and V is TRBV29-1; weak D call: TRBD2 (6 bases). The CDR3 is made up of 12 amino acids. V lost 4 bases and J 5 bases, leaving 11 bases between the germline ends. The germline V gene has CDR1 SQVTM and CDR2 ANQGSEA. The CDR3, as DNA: TGCAGCGTTGGGCGGGGCGTCGAGACCCAGTACTTC. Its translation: CSVGRGVETQYF.

Written as DNA, the CDR3 is TGTGCCAGCAGCTTGGGACAGAGGAACACTGAAGCTTTCTTT. It yields the protein CASSLGQRNTEAFF. The chain combines TRBV28 with TRBJ1-1, with 7 bases identical to TRBD1. V was clipped by 6 bases and J by 1 base; unmatched bases: 5. Germline assignment: CDR1 MDHEN and CDR2 SYDVKM. The CDR3 consists of 14 residues.

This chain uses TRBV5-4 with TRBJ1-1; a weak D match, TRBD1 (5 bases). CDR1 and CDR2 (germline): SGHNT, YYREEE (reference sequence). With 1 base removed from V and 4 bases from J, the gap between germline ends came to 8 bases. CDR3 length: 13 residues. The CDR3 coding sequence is TGTGCCAGCAGCTTGAGGGGAGGCACTGAAGCTTTCTTT. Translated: CASSLRGGTEAFF.

DNA for the CDR3: TGCGCCAGCAGCCAAAGCGGGGGCCCATCCTACAATGAGCAGTTCTTC. This gives the protein CASSQSGGPSYNEQFF. The rearrangement uses TRBV4-1 and TRBJ2-1, with 8 bases identical to TRBD2. The germline CDR1 and CDR2 sequences are MGHRA and YSYEKL. The CDR3 has 16 amino acids. The trim removed 2 bases at V and 1 base at J, leaving 4 bases unmatched.

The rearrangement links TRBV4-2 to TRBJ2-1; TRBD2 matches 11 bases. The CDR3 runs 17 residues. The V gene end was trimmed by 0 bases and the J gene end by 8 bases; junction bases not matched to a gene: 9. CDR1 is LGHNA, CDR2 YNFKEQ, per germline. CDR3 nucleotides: TGTGCCAGCAGCCAAGATCTTACGACTAGCGGGACCGATGAGCAGTTCTTC. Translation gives CASSQDLTTSGTDEQFF.

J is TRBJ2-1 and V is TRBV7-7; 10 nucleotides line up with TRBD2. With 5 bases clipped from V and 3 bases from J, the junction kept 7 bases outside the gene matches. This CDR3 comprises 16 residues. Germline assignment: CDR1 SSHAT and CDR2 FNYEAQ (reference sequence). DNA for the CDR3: TGTGCCAGCAGCCCCCTAAGCGGGGGGGGCTACAATGAGCAGTTCTTC. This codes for CASSPLSGGGYNEQFF. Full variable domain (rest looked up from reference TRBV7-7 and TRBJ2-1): GAGVSQSPRYKVTKRGQDVTLRCDPISSHATLYWYQQALGQGPEFLTYFNYEAQPDKSGLPSDRFSAERPEGSISTLTIQRTEQRDSAMYRCASSPLSGGGYNEQFFGPGTRLTVL.

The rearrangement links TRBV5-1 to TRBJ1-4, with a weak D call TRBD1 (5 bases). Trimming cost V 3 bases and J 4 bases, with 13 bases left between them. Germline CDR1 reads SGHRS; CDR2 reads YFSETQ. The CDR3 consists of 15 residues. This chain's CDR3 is CASSSATAINEKLFF. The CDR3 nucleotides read TGCGCCAGCAGCTCGGCGACAGCAATTAATGAAAAACTGTTTTTT.

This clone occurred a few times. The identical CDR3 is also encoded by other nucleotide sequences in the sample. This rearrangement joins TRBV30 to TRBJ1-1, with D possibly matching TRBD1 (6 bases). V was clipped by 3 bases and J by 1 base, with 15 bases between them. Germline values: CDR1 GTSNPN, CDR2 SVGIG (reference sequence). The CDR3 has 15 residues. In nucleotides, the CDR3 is TGTGCCTGGAGCGTCTCAGACAGGAGGAACACTGAAGCTTTCTTT. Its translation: CAWSVSDRRNTEAFF.

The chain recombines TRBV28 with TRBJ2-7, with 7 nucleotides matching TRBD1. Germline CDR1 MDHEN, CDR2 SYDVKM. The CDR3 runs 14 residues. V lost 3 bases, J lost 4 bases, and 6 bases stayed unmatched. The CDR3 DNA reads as TGTGCCAGCAGTTTGGCAGGGGGAAGGTACGAGCAGTACTTC. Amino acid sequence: CASSLAGGRYEQYF.

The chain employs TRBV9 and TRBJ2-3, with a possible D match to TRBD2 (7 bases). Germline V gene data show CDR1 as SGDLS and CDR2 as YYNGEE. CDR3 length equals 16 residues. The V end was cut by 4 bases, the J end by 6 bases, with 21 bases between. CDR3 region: CASSYLVGGGLDTQYF. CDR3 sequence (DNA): TGTGCCAGCAGCTACCTAGTGGGGGGGGGCCTTGATACGCAGTATTTT.

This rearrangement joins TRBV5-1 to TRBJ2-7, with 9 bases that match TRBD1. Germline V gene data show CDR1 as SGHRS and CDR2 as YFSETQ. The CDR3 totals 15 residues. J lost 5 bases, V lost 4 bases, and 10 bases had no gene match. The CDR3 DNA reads TGCGCCAGCAGCCCGGGCCGGGACAGGGACCACGAGCAGTACTTC. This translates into CASSPGRDRDHEQYF.

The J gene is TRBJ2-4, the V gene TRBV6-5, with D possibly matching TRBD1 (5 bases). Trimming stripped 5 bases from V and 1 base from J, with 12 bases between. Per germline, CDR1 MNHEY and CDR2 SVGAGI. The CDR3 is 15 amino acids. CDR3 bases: TGTGCCAGCAGTCAGGGTATAGGGGCCAAAAACATTCAGTACTTC. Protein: CASSQGIGAKNIQYF.

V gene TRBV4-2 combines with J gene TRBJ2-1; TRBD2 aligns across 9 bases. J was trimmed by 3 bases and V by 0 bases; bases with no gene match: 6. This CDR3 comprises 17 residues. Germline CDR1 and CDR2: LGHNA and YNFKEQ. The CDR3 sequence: CASSQDEGAGGYNEQFF. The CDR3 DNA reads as TGTGCCAGCAGCCAAGACGAAGGAGCGGGAGGCTACAATGAGCAGTTCTTC.

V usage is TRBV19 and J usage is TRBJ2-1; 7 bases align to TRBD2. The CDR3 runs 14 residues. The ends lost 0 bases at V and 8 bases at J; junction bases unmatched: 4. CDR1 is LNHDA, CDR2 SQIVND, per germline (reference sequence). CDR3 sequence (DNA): TGTGCCAGTAGTATAGATTGGGGGGGATATGAGCAGTTCTTC. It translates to CASSIDWGGYEQFF.

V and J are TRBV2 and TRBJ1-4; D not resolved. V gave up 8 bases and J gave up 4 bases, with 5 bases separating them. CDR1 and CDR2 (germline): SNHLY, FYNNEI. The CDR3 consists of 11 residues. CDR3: CASRSNEKLFF. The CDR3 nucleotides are TGTGCCAGCCGCAGTAATGAAAAACTGTTTTTT.